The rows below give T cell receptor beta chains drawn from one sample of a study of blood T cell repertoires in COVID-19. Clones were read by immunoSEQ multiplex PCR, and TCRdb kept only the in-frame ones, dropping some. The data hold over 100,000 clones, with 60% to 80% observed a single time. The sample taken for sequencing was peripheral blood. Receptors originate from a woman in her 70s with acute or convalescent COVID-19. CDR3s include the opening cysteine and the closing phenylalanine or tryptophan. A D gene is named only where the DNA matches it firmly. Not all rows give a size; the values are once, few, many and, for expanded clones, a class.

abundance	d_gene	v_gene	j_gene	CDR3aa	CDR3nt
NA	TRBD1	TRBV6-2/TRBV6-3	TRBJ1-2	CASSPRTGSDYGYTF	TGTGCCAGCAGTCCAAGGACAGGGTCTGACTATGGCTACACCTTC
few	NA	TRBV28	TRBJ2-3	CASSFVTFGDTQYF	TGTGCCAGCAGTTTCGTGACTTTCGGAGATACGCAGTATTTT
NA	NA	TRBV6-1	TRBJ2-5	CASSEDGSGVWGTQYF	TGTGCCAGCAGTGAAGACGGGAGTGGGGTATGGGGGACCCAGTACTTC
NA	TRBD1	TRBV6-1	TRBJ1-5	CASSEARQGDQPQHF	TGTGCCAGCAGTGAAGCGAGACAGGGAGATCAGCCCCAGCATTTT
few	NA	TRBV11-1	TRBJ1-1	CASSSHRATEAFF	TGTGCCAGCAGCTCCCACAGGGCTACTGAAGCTTTCTTT
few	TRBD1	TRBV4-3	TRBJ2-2	CASSHSTGLDTGELFF	TGCGCCAGCAGCCATTCGACAGGGTTGGACACCGGGGAGCTGTTTTTT
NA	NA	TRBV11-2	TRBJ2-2	CASSFSVAGRTGELFF	TGTGCCAGCAGCTTTTCCGTGGCAGGGAGGACCGGGGAGCTGTTTTTT
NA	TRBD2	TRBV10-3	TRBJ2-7	CAISDTSGASYEQYF	TGTGCCATCAGTGATACTAGCGGGGCCTCCTACGAGCAGTACTTC
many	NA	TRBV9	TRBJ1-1	CASSVRGDTEAFF	TGTGCCAGCAGCGTCCGGGGAGACACTGAAGCTTTCTTT
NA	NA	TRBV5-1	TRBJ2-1	CASSEQGRFYNEQFF	TGCGCCAGCAGCGAGCAGGGCAGGTTCTACAATGAGCAGTTCTTC
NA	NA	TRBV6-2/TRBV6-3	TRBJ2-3	CASSYGQPLDTQYF	TGTGCCAGCAGTTATGGACAGCCTTTGGATACGCAGTATTTT
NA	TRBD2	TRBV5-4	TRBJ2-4	CASSSRLSGGAKNIQYF	TGTGCCAGCAGCTCCCGTCTGAGCGGGGGGGCCAAAAACATTCAGTACTTC
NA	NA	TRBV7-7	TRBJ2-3	CASSLSSSGTDTQYF	TGTGCCAGCAGCTTATCGTCAAGCGGGACAGATACGCAGTATTTT
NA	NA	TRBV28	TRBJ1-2	CASSPTATYGYTF	TGTGCCAGCAGTCCGACAGCGACCTATGGCTACACCTTC
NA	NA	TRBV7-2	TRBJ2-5	CASSQQDKNQETQYF	TGTGCCAGCAGCCAACAGGACAAAAACCAAGAGACCCAGTACTTC
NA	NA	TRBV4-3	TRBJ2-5	CASSQGLDDTTQYF	TGCGCCAGCAGCCAAGGACTAGACGACACGACCCAGTACTTC
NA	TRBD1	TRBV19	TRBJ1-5	CASSFLGTGSDQPQHF	TGTGCCAGTAGTTTCCTTGGGACAGGAAGTGATCAGCCCCAGCATTTT
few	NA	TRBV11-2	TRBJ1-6	CASSLDLVGSPLHF	TGTGCCAGCAGCTTAGATCTCGTGGGCTCACCCCTCCACTTT
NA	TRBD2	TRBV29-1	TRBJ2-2	CSAGLAGPTGELFF	TGCAGCGCGGGACTAGCGGGCCCCACCGGGGAGCTGTTTTTT
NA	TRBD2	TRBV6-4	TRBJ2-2	CASSDPPGSGGTNTGELFF	TGTGCCAGCAGTGACCCCCCTGGGAGCGGGGGGACCAACACCGGGGAGCTGTTTTTT
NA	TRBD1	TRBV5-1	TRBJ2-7	CASSSTGSTYEQYF	TGCGCCAGCAGCTCGACAGGGAGCACCTACGAGCAGTACTTC
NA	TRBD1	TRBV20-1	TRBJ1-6	CSASGRTGMGSPLHF	TGCAGTGCTAGTGGTCGGACAGGGATGGGTTCACCCCTCCACTTT
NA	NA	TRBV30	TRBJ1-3	CAWNQGQISGNTIYF	TGTGCCTGGAATCAAGGACAGATCTCTGGAAACACCATATATTTT
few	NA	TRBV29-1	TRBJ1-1	CSVRGEGTEAFF	TGCAGCGTCAGAGGGGAGGGGACTGAAGCTTTCTTT
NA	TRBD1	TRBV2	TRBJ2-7	CASGGQGSYEQYF	TGTGCCAGCGGGGGACAGGGCTCCTACGAGCAGTACTTC